What follows are 25 T cell receptor beta chains derived from one specimen sequenced in a study of blood T cells in healthy people across ages. Sample-barcoded 5' priming and a J-beta primer mix drove a second PCR of about 6 to 12 cycles. TCRdb reanalysed the 5' RACE reads using MiXCR and keeps one entry per CDR3 protein. This sample has roughly 2 million distinct CDR3 sequences; roughly 50% occur once, and the top ten carry approximately 2%. Sequencing was carried out using blood. These TCRs come from a middle-aged woman in good health.

This clonotype was picked up a small number of times. V and J are TRBV7-2 and TRBJ2-7; TRBD2 matches at 8 bases. This CDR3 is built from 15 residues. CDR1 SGHTA and CDR2 FQGNSA come from the germline V gene. Germline trimming cut 5 bases from V and 0 bases from J; bases unmatched to any gene: 6. In DNA form, the CDR3 reads TGTGCCAGCAGCCAAGGACTAGCCCCCTCCTACGAGCAGTACTTC. Protein product: CASSQGLAPSYEQYF.

Here the CDR3 reads CASSLAEQTGYEQYF. Written as DNA, the CDR3 is TGTGCCAGCAGCTTAGCGGAACAGACTGGCTACGAGCAGTACTTC. This chain joins TRBV7-6 and TRBJ2-7; D is ambiguous. Germline V gene sequence: CDR1 SGHVS, CDR2 FNYEAQ. The CDR3 is made up of 15 amino acids. Trimming removed 0 bases at V and 3 bases at J, with 12 bases between.

This clonotype appeared once. J is TRBJ2-1 and V is TRBV6-2 or TRBV6-3; D is possibly TRBD2 (5 bases). This CDR3 is 15 amino acids long. Germline V gene data show CDR1 as MNHEY and CDR2 as SVGEGT. The ends were cut back, 2 bases at V and 3 bases at J, with 11 bases in the middle. The CDR3 DNA reads TGTGCCAGCAGTTACGGGGTCCGGGGCTACAATGAGCAGTTCTTC. Encoded protein: CASSYGVRGYNEQFF.

In its sample, this clonotype was seen a few times. The chain recombines TRBV5-1 with TRBJ2-7; TRBD2 is a possible D gene (5 bases). V was trimmed by 4 bases and J by 2 bases, leaving 16 bases between them. Germline values: CDR1 SGHRS, CDR2 YFSETQ. The CDR3 loop spans 15 amino acids. The CDR3 region is CASSPKAGVTYEQYF. The CDR3 DNA reads as TGCGCCAGCAGCCCAAAGGCGGGTGTTACCTACGAGCAGTACTTC.

The chain links TRBV5-1 to TRBJ2-5, with 10 positions matching TRBD2. V shed 1 base and J 0 bases; nucleotides not matched to a gene: 9. The CDR3 extends over 18 amino acids. Germline V gives CDR1 SGHRS, CDR2 YFSETQ. The CDR3 spells CASSLLSGGAGYQETQYF. The CDR3 DNA sequence: TGCGCCAGCAGCTTGCTCAGCGGGGGGGCTGGTTACCAAGAGACCCAGTACTTC.

This clonotype has more than one count but fewer than ten. This chain joins TRBV20-1 and TRBJ2-1; 11 nucleotides align to TRBD2. V dropped 3 bases and J dropped 8; count of bases not matched to a gene: 3. Germline loops: CDR1 DFQATT, CDR2 SNEGSKA (reference sequence). This CDR3 spans 13 amino acids. The CDR3 region has the DNA TGCAGTGCTAGTAGCGGGGGGGCCGATGAGCAGTTCTTC. This encodes CSASSGGADEQFF.

The chain employs TRBV29-1 and TRBJ2-1; 8 bases fit TRBD2. The V gene end was trimmed by 3 bases and the J gene end by 6 bases; junction bases not matched to a gene: 7. The CDR3 length is 14 residues. Per germline, CDR1 SQVTM and CDR2 ANQGSEA. The DNA of the CDR3 is TGCAGCGTTGAGGGGACTAGATATGGCAATGAGCAGTTCTTC. Translation gives CSVEGTRYGNEQFF.

This clonotype was observed many times. CDR3 loop: CASSPFYEQYF. CDR3 in DNA: TGTGCCAGCAGTCCCTTTTACGAGCAGTACTTC. J is TRBJ2-7 and V is TRBV28; D is undetermined. The V end lost 5 bases, the J end lost 4 bases, and 6 bases lay between the germline ends. Germline CDR1 reads MDHEN; CDR2 reads SYDVKM. The CDR3 covers 11 residues. Variable domain in full (rest from reference TRBV28 and TRBJ2-7): DVKVTQSSRYLVKRTGEKVFLECVQDMDHENMFWYRQDPGLGLRLIYFSYDVKMKEKGDIPEGYSVSREKKERFSLILESASTNQTSMYLCASSPFYEQYFGPGTRLTVT.

The chain is built from TRBV24-1 and TRBJ2-5; D is perhaps TRBD1 (6 bases). Germline CDR1 and CDR2: KGHDR and SFDVKD. CDR3 length equals 16 residues. Trimming removed 4 bases at V and 5 bases at J, with 19 bases between. This chain's CDR3 is CATSDQGTHSPETQYF. The CDR3 coding sequence is TGTGCCACCAGTGACCAGGGGACCCACTCGCCGGAGACCCAGTACTTC.

The V call is TRBV12-3 or TRBV12-4, the J call TRBJ1-2; the match to TRBD1 covers 8 bases. This CDR3 comprises 15 residues. With V trimmed by 6 bases and J by 6 bases, 12 bases remained unmatched. Written as DNA, the CDR3 is TGTGCCAGCAGGTCCTTGGGACAGGTTAGCCATGGCTACACCTTC. Its protein is CASRSLGQVSHGYTF.

Points on this clonotype: A much larger clone is a single base away; this may be a read error. This sequence joins TRBV12-3 or TRBV12-4 and TRBJ2-5; no firm D call. This CDR3 region has 11 residues. V gave up 6 bases and J gave up 7 bases, with 9 bases separating them. This CDR3 reads CASSAAGTQYF. CDR3 coding DNA: TGTGCCAGCAGCGCCGCAGGGACCCAGTACTTC.

This clonotype turned up a few times. The chain recombines TRBV3-1 with TRBJ2-5; no clear D gene. This CDR3 has 13 residues. Germline lookup yields CDR1 LGHDT and CDR2 YNNKEL (reference sequence). Trimming shortened V by 0 bases and J by 7 bases, and 9 bases separated the two germline ends. CDR3 loop: CASSQEIDLTQYF. The CDR3 coding sequence is TGTGCCAGCAGCCAAGAGATAGACTTGACCCAGTACTTC.

Details on this clonotype: A junction boundary mismatches the germline segment, possibly from a read error. The chain joins TRBV7-7 to TRBJ1-1; 7 nucleotides match TRBD1. Germline V gene sequence: CDR1 SSHAT, CDR2 FNYEAQ (reference sequence). This CDR3 spans 13 amino acids. CDR3 amino acids: CASRQGFGTEAFF. The CDR3 nucleotides are TGTGCTAGCAGACAGGGCTTCGGCACTGAAGCTTTCTTT.

This clonotype has just a few counts. The chain combines TRBV20-1 with TRBJ1-6; D remains ambiguous. The CDR3 has 15 residues. Germline V gives CDR1 DFQATT, CDR2 SNEGSKA (reference sequence). The ends were cut back, 1 base at V and 0 bases at J, with 7 bases in the middle. The CDR3 loop is CSARGASSYNSPLHF. DNA of the CDR3: TGCAGTGCTAGAGGAGCCAGCTCCTATAATTCACCCCTCCACTTT.

CDR3 residues: CAISEFSGGVDTQYF. CDR3 DNA sequence: TGTGCCATCAGTGAATTTAGCGGGGGCGTAGATACGCAGTATTTT. The chain is built from TRBV10-3 and TRBJ2-3; 9 nucleotides match TRBD2. The V gene end was trimmed by 3 bases and the J gene end by 5 bases; junction bases not matched to a gene: 6. CDR1 is ENHRY, CDR2 SYGVKD, per germline. The CDR3 length is 15 residues.

This rearrangement joins TRBV7-2 to TRBJ2-7, with 7 bases aligning to TRBD1. V shed 0 bases, J shed 9 bases, and the junction held 8 bases outside the gene matches. CDR3 length: 14 amino acids. Germline V gene data show CDR1 as SGHTA and CDR2 as FQGNSA. In DNA, the CDR3 is TGTGCCAGCAGCTTAGCGAGGGCAGGGGGTAGGCAGTACTTC. Its protein is CASSLARAGGRQYF.

This clonotype was recorded a few times. The chain combines TRBV7-9 with TRBJ1-2; 10 nucleotides line up with TRBD1. The CDR3 has 13 residues. CDR1 and CDR2 from the germline V gene are SEHNR and FQNEAQ (reference sequence). V lost 3 bases and J lost 10; bases outside the gene matches: 5. The CDR3 loop is CASSFRDRGDYTF. In DNA, the CDR3 is TGTGCCAGCAGCTTCCGGGACAGGGGAGACTACACCTTC.

The chain uses TRBV5-6 and TRBJ2-7; a weak D match, TRBD1 (6 bases). Between the trimmed V and J ends, which lost 0 bases and 1 base, there was a span of 23 bases. CDR1 and CDR2 from the germline V gene are SGHDT and YYEEEE. The CDR3 is 19 amino acids. The CDR3 sequence is CASSLGPGDQSYYSYEQYF. The CDR3 region has the DNA TGTGCCAGCAGCTTGGGCCCAGGGGACCAATCCTATTATTCCTACGAGCAGTACTTC.

The rearrangement links TRBV7-2 to TRBJ1-6; 8 positions agree with TRBD1. Trimming removed 2 bases from V and 1 base from J; junction bases left unmatched: 13. This CDR3 contains 20 residues. The germline V gene encodes CDR1 SGHTA and CDR2 FQGNSA. The CDR3 nucleotides are TGTGCCAGCAGCTTATTAGGAGTTGGGACAGGTCGGTCCTATAATTCACCCCTCCACTTT. Its translation is CASSLLGVGTGRSYNSPLHF.

The chain recombines TRBV20-1 with TRBJ2-5; 14 bases fit TRBD2. The germline CDR1 and CDR2 sequences are DFQATT and SNEGSKA (reference sequence). V shed 0 bases, J shed 2 bases, and the junction held 8 bases outside the gene matches. The CDR3 is 18 residues long. This CDR3 reads CSARDWRTSGGPQETQYF. CDR3 sequence (DNA): TGCAGTGCTAGAGATTGGCGGACTAGCGGGGGGCCTCAAGAGACCCAGTACTTC.

For the CDR3, the DNA is TGTGCCAGCAGCTTACAATATACGCAGTATTTT. Its protein is CASSLQYTQYF. The chain recombines TRBV7-2 with TRBJ2-3; D ambiguous. The ends were cut back, 2 bases at V and 7 bases at J, with 4 bases in the middle. CDR3 length: 11 amino acids. Germline-derived CDR1 and CDR2 are SGHTA and FQGNSA.

A word on this clonotype: Relative to the germline gene, one junction end is altered; a read error may explain this. This chain uses TRBV13 with TRBJ2-7, with 7 positions matching TRBD1. The CDR3 covers 14 residues. Germline assignment: CDR1 PRHDT and CDR2 FYEKMQ (reference sequence). The CDR3 reads CASSVGTESYEQYF. Written as DNA, the CDR3 is TGTGCCAGCAGCGTAGGGACAGAGAGCTACGAGCAGTACTTC.

This clonotype turned up a few times. J is TRBJ1-4 and V is TRBV7-2; TRBD1 matches 7 bases. Germline CDR1 and CDR2: SGHTA and FQGNSA. The trim removed 5 bases at V and 3 bases at J, leaving 3 bases unmatched. The CDR3 has 14 amino acids. The CDR3 DNA follows: TGTGCCAGCAGCCAGGGGGTGGCTAATGAAAAACTGTTTTTT. Its protein product is CASSQGVANEKLFF.

The CDR3 sequence is CSASSAVVTEAFF. In DNA form, the CDR3 reads TGCAGTGCTAGCTCCGCGGTCGTCACTGAAGCTTTCTTT. The chain employs TRBV20-1 and TRBJ1-1; no clear D gene. Germline-derived CDR1 and CDR2 are DFQATT and SNEGSKA (reference sequence). V lost 3 bases and J lost 4, with 12 bases in between. This CDR3 has 13 amino acids.

Only one count was recorded for this clonotype. J is TRBJ1-1 and V is TRBV27; possible D gene TRBD1, 5 bases. The CDR3 has 11 amino acids. The germline gives CDR1 MNHEY, CDR2 SMNVEV (reference sequence). V was trimmed by 4 bases and J by 7 bases, leaving 7 bases between them. Here the CDR3 reads CASSSGIEAFF. The CDR3 DNA reads as TGTGCCAGCAGTTCAGGGATTGAAGCTTTCTTT.